A single sample is the source of the 9 T cell receptor beta chains below, sequenced in a study of vaccination effects on CD4 cells after COVID-19. Prior to sequencing, the ViraFEST assay stimulated PBMC with viral peptide pools, which expanded the antigen-specific CD4+ T cells. Isolation of CD4+ T cells took place after approximately 10 days of culture. All vaccine recipients tested negative for nucleocapsid antibodies and had never contracted SARS-CoV-2 infection. The antigens for these receptors are not known. TCRdb's copy holds only in-frame clones and misses some; the assay was immunoSEQ multiplex PCR. The table has over 45,000 clones, about two thirds seen once. The source material was CD4+ T cells from PBMCs cultured with SARS-CoV-2 spike peptides, sampled before COVID-19 vaccination. The receptors were sampled from a human donor who received a COVID-19 vaccine.

This clone occurred a few times. The rearrangement uses TRBV29-1 and TRBJ1-1; TRBD1 matches at 7 bases. V lost 2 bases, J lost 5 bases, and 5 bases stayed unmatched. CDR1 SQVTM and CDR2 ANQGSEA come from the germline V gene. CDR3 length: 13 amino acids. The DNA for the CDR3 is TGCAGCGTTGAACAGGGGGGAGGAACTGAAGCTTTCTTT. Translating it yields CSVEQGGGTEAFF.

The chain has TRBV19 and TRBJ1-4, with D possibly matching TRBD1 (5 bases). In germline, CDR1 is LNHDA, CDR2 SQIVND (reference sequence). CDR3 length: 14 amino acids. V was clipped by 7 bases and J by 5 bases, with 14 bases between them. CDR3 sequence reads: CASTDTAGNEKLFF. DNA of the CDR3: TGTGCCAGTACCGATACGGCAGGGAATGAAAAACTGTTTTTT.

The J gene is TRBJ2-1, the V gene TRBV4-2, with unresolved D. The CDR3 runs 14 residues. V was clipped by 0 bases and J by 2 bases, with 5 bases between them. Germline CDR1 LGHNA, CDR2 YNFKEQ. In DNA form, the CDR3 reads TGTGCCAGCAGCCAAGAGTGGGCCTACAATGAGCAGTTCTTC. The encoded protein is CASSQEWAYNEQFF.

The V call is TRBV7-2, the J call TRBJ2-7, with D perhaps matching TRBD2 (5 bases). The V gene's germline CDR1 is SGHTA and CDR2 FQGNSA. V was shortened by 2 bases and J by 1 base, with 6 bases between the two germline ends. This CDR3 comprises 13 residues. The DNA for the CDR3 is TGTGCCAGCAGCTTAAGCGGATCCTACGAGCAGTACTTC. This translates into CASSLSGSYEQYF.

The genes are TRBV3-1 (or the pseudogene TRBV3-2) and TRBJ2-2, with 7 bases fitting TRBD2. The CDR3 extends over 13 amino acids. V gave up 7 bases and J gave up 6 bases; unmatched junction bases: 5. Germline-derived CDR1 and CDR2 are LGHDT and YNNKEL (reference sequence). The CDR3 reads CASTGGRAGELFF. The CDR3 DNA reads TGTGCCAGCACGGGCGGGAGAGCCGGGGAGCTGTTTTTT.

This chain links TRBV7-6 with TRBJ2-1; 7 nucleotides align to TRBD1. V lost 1 base and J lost 3; bases outside the gene matches: 6. This CDR3 contains 16 residues. Germline V lookup: CDR1 SGHVS, CDR2 FNYEAQ. The DNA of the CDR3 is TGTGCCAGCAGCTTAGACAGAGCAGGGGGCTACAATGAGCAGTTCTTC. This sequence encodes CASSLDRAGGYNEQFF. The full variable domain, with the rest looked up from reference TRBV7-6 and TRBJ2-1, is GAGVSQSPRYKVTKRGQDVALRCDPISGHVSLYWYRQALGQGPEFLTYFNYEAQQDKSGLPNDRFSAERPEGSISTLTIQRTEQRDSAMYRCASSLDRAGGYNEQFFGPGTRLTVL.

This chain links TRBV30 with TRBJ2-1, with 8 bases matching TRBD1. The V gene end was trimmed by 1 base and the J gene end by 9 bases; junction bases not matched to a gene: 11. This CDR3 has 15 amino acids. Germline V CDR1 and CDR2: GTSNPN, SVGIG (reference sequence). The CDR3 DNA reads TGTGCCTGGAGTGCCCCGGGACAGGTCTACGGTGAGCAGTTCTTC. Translated, it gives CAWSAPGQVYGEQFF.

The chain combines TRBV7-3 with TRBJ2-3; either TRBD1 or TRBD2 may supply D (6 bases each). CDR3 size: 13 residues. V was clipped by 5 bases and J by 3 bases, with 9 bases between them. Germline CDR1 reads SGHTA; CDR2 reads FQGTGA. As DNA, the CDR3 is TGTGCCAGCAGCCAGGGGAGGACAGATACGCAGTATTTT. It is translated as CASSQGRTDTQYF. Drawing the rest from reference TRBV7-3 and TRBJ2-3, the complete variable domain is GAGVSQTPSNKVTEKGKYVELRCDPISGHTALYWYRQSLGQGPEFLIYFQGTGAADDSGLPNDRFFAVRPEGSVSTLKIQRTERGDSAVYLCASSQGRTDTQYFGPGTRLTVL.

The table lists this clone with a few counts. V usage is TRBV2 and J usage is TRBJ1-5; D not certain. Between the trimmed V and J ends, which lost 7 bases and 2 bases, there was a span of 12 bases. CDR1 is SNHLY and CDR2 is FYNNEI in the germline V gene. The CDR3 runs 14 residues. Written as DNA, the CDR3 is TGTGCCAGCAACCAGCTCGGGGGCAATCAGCCCCAGCATTTT. It is translated as CASNQLGGNQPQHF. The whole variable domain, remainder taken from reference TRBV2 and TRBJ1-5, is EPEVTQTPSHQVTQMGQEVILRCVPISNHLYFYWYRQILGQKVEFLVSFYNNEISEKSEIFDDQFSVERPDGSNFTLKIRSTKLEDSAMYFCASNQLGGNQPQHFGDGTRLSIL.